This is a list of T cell receptor beta chains from one sample in a study of T cell responses to AZD1222 COVID-19 vaccine. Produced via immunoSEQ multiplex PCR; TCRdb's table is partial and in-frame only. This sample has 90,000 to 130,000 clones, with about 88% found just once. The specimen comprised peripheral blood, sampled on day 0 of AZD1222 vaccination. Receptors originate from an adult in good health. Each CDR3 is given with its conserved first and last residue. Each record gives: D gene, J gene, clone size, V gene, CDR3 DNA, CDR3 protein. A D gene is named only where the DNA matches it firmly. Part of the rows lack a size; the others show once, few, many or a class for expanded clones.

D: NA; J: TRBJ2-5; size: once; V: TRBV5-1; DNA: TGCGCCAGCAGCCCAGGACGGTACCAAGAGACCCAGTACTTC; CDR3: CASSPGRYQETQYF
D: NA; J: TRBJ2-7; size: NA; V: TRBV27; DNA: TGTGCCAGCAGTTTTACCCGAGATTACGAGCAGTACTTC; CDR3: CASSFTRDYEQYF
D: NA; J: TRBJ1-2; size: NA; V: TRBV4-1; DNA: TGCGCCAGCAGCCAAGACCGCCAGAGCCCGGGCTACACCTTC; CDR3: CASSQDRQSPGYTF
D: TRBD2; J: TRBJ2-3; size: NA; V: TRBV5-1; DNA: TGCGCCAGCAGCTCCGGGACTAGCGGGGGGAGGGACACGCAGTATTTT; CDR3: CASSSGTSGGRDTQYF
D: NA; J: TRBJ2-7; size: NA; V: TRBV7-2; DNA: TGTGCCAGCAGCTTAGTGGTAGGTGCCGTCTCCTACGAGCAGTACTTC; CDR3: CASSLVVGAVSYEQYF
D: NA; J: TRBJ1-1; size: NA; V: TRBV11-2; DNA: TGTGCCAGCAGCTTAGTCGGTCCAGCTTCCATGAACACTGAAGCTTTCTTT; CDR3: CASSLVGPASMNTEAFF
D: NA; J: TRBJ2-5; size: once; V: TRBV7-7; DNA: TGTGCCAGCAGCCTAGACGTGAGGGAGACCCAGTACTTC; CDR3: CASSLDVRETQYF
D: NA; J: TRBJ1-1; size: NA; V: TRBV11-2; DNA: TGTGCCAGCAGCCGTGACTTGAGGGACACTGAAGCTTTCTTT; CDR3: CASSRDLRDTEAFF
D: NA; J: TRBJ2-7; size: NA; V: TRBV5-4; DNA: TGTGCCAGCAGCTTTTTGGCAACGGGGAGCTCCTACGAGCAGTACTTC; CDR3: CASSFLATGSSYEQYF
D: TRBD2; J: TRBJ2-3; size: NA; V: TRBV2; DNA: TGTGCCAGCAGGGTACTAGCGGGACGCACAGATACGCAGTATTTT; CDR3: CASRVLAGRTDTQYF
D: TRBD1; J: TRBJ1-1; size: NA; V: TRBV2; DNA: TGTGCCAGCAGGGAGGGACAGATGAACACTGAAGCTTTCTTT; CDR3: CASREGQMNTEAFF
D: NA; J: TRBJ2-5; size: NA; V: TRBV5-1; DNA: TGCGCCAGCAGGGAGTGGACATCAGAGACCCAGTACTTC; CDR3: CASREWTSETQYF
D: NA; J: TRBJ1-2; size: NA; V: TRBV7-6; DNA: TGTGCCAGCAGCAACGCGGTCAGCTATGGCTACACCTTC; CDR3: CASSNAVSYGYTF
D: NA; J: TRBJ1-5; size: NA; V: TRBV24-1; DNA: TGTGCCACCTCGGAGGGCAATCAGCCCCAGCATTTT; CDR3: CATSEGNQPQHF
D: NA; J: TRBJ1-2; size: NA; V: TRBV20-1; DNA: TGCAGTGCTAGTCCGCCTAGAGCTAACTATGGCTACACCTTC; CDR3: CSASPPRANYGYTF
D: NA; J: TRBJ1-6; size: NA; V: TRBV2; DNA: TGTGCCAGCAGTGAATTCAGGGTTTCACCCCTCCACTTT; CDR3: CASSEFRVSPLHF
D: NA; J: TRBJ1-1; size: NA; V: TRBV29-1; DNA: TGCAGCGTTGAAAAGGGCGGAACGAACACTGAAGCTTTCTTT; CDR3: CSVEKGGTNTEAFF
D: NA; J: TRBJ1-5; size: NA; V: TRBV7-6; DNA: TGTGCCAGCAGCTTAGCGGACACCGATTTCCCCCAGCATTTT; CDR3: CASSLADTDFPQHF
D: NA; J: TRBJ2-2; size: few; V: TRBV11-3; DNA: TGTGCCAGCAGCTTGAGGGGAAACACCGGGGAGCTGTTTTTT; CDR3: CASSLRGNTGELFF
D: NA; J: TRBJ1-3; size: NA; V: TRBV3-1/TRBV3-2; DNA: TGTGCCAGCAGCCCCCCAACGGGGGGCTCTGGAAACACCATATATTTT; CDR3: CASSPPTGGSGNTIYF
D: NA; J: TRBJ2-4; size: NA; V: TRBV20-1; DNA: TGCAGTGCTAGAGATTCAAACATTCAGTACTTC; CDR3: CSARDSNIQYF
D: TRBD1; J: TRBJ1-5; size: NA; V: TRBV19; DNA: TGTGCCAGTAGGACTCGGACAGGGGTTACGGGCAATCAGCCCCAGCATTTT; CDR3: CASRTRTGVTGNQPQHF
D: NA; J: TRBJ2-7; size: few; V: TRBV5-1; DNA: TGCGCCAGCAGCTTAAAAGGGGGGAGCTCCTACGAGCAGTACTTC; CDR3: CASSLKGGSSYEQYF
D: TRBD2; J: TRBJ2-5; size: once; V: TRBV30; DNA: TGTGCCTGGAGTGCTAAAGGGAGGGACGGAGAGACCCAGTACTTC; CDR3: CAWSAKGRDGETQYF
D: NA; J: TRBJ2-7; size: NA; V: TRBV5-5; DNA: TGTGCCAGCAGCTTGGGTGAGGGCTACGAGCAGTACTTC; CDR3: CASSLGEGYEQYF
D: NA; J: TRBJ2-1; size: NA; V: TRBV30; DNA: TGTGCCTGGAGTGTATGGGGTACTGTTGAGCAGTTCTTC; CDR3: CAWSVWGTVEQFF
D: NA; J: TRBJ1-1; size: NA; V: TRBV10-3; DNA: TGTGCCATCAGTGATACTAAGCTGAACACTGAAGCTTTCTTT; CDR3: CAISDTKLNTEAFF
D: NA; J: TRBJ1-1; size: NA; V: TRBV18; DNA: TGTGCCAGCTCCTCCGGTCAGAACACTGAAGCTTTCTTT; CDR3: CASSSGQNTEAFF
D: NA; J: TRBJ1-1; size: NA; V: TRBV3-1/TRBV3-2; DNA: TGTGCCAGCAGCCTCGCCGTCGCCCTGAACACTGAAGCTTTCTTT; CDR3: CASSLAVALNTEAFF
D: NA; J: TRBJ1-1; size: NA; V: TRBV6-5; DNA: TGTGCCAGCACCTTCGGGAGACTGAACACTGAAGCTTTCTTT; CDR3: CASTFGRLNTEAFF
D: TRBD1; J: TRBJ1-2; size: NA; V: TRBV6-5; DNA: TGTGCCACCCAGGGGGGGGCTATAGGCGGCTACACCTTC; CDR3: CATQGGAIGGYTF
D: NA; J: TRBJ1-1; size: NA; V: TRBV29-1; DNA: TGCAGCGTTGAAGCGGGGGGGTTGACCACTGAAGCTTTCTTT; CDR3: CSVEAGGLTTEAFF
D: TRBD2; J: TRBJ2-2; size: NA; V: TRBV11-2; DNA: TGTGCCAGCAGCTTTTCTAGCGGGAGGGCCCCCACCGGGGAGCTGTTTTTT; CDR3: CASSFSSGRAPTGELFF
D: NA; J: TRBJ1-6; size: once; V: TRBV28; DNA: TGTGCCAGCAGTTCGACTGGGATGTTTTTATTT; CDR3: CASSSTGMFLF
D: NA; J: TRBJ2-1; size: NA; V: TRBV4-2; DNA: TGTGCCAGCAGCCAATATGACAATGAGCAGTTCTTC; CDR3: CASSQYDNEQFF
D: NA; J: TRBJ1-1; size: NA; V: TRBV19; DNA: TGTGCCAGTACTAAGGGGGGAGGGAACACTGAAGCTTTCTTT; CDR3: CASTKGGGNTEAFF
D: NA; J: TRBJ1-1; size: NA; V: TRBV9; DNA: TGTGCCAGCAGCGCCGACAATATGGCACGCATGAACACTGAAGCTTTCTTT; CDR3: CASSADNMARMNTEAFF
D: NA; J: TRBJ2-2; size: NA; V: TRBV27; DNA: TGTGCCAGCAGTCTGCCCCACGGACGGTTGAACACCGGGGAGCTGTTTTTT; CDR3: CASSLPHGRLNTGELFF
D: TRBD1; J: TRBJ2-7; size: NA; V: TRBV30; DNA: TGTGCCTGGGGGCCGGGTTGGGGACAGGCTAAAACTGGGGAGCAGTACTTC; CDR3: CAWGPGWGQAKTGEQYF
D: NA; J: TRBJ2-1; size: NA; V: TRBV2; DNA: TGTGCCAGCAGTGATTCCTTTGTAGTACCAAACAATGAGCAGTTCTTC; CDR3: CASSDSFVVPNNEQFF
D: NA; J: TRBJ1-5; size: NA; V: TRBV7-6; DNA: TGTGCCAGCAGCTTAGTGGGGGAAGGTCAGCCCCAGCATTTT; CDR3: CASSLVGEGQPQHF
D: NA; J: TRBJ2-2; size: NA; V: TRBV14; DNA: TGTGCCAGCAGCCCACCGGGGGTGGGGACCGGGGAGCTGTTTTTT; CDR3: CASSPPGVGTGELFF
D: TRBD1; J: TRBJ2-1; size: NA; V: TRBV19; DNA: TGTGCCAGTAATAGACAGGGGGCGTACAATGAGCAGTTCTTC; CDR3: CASNRQGAYNEQFF
D: NA; J: TRBJ1-3; size: NA; V: TRBV30; DNA: TGTGCCTGGGCAGGGGACCCTGGAAACACCATATATTTT; CDR3: CAWAGDPGNTIYF
D: TRBD2; J: TRBJ2-7; size: NA; V: TRBV7-8; DNA: TGTGCCAGCAGCTACATTCTCGCGGGAGGATCCGACGAGCAGTACTTC; CDR3: CASSYILAGGSDEQYF